This T cell receptor (beta chain) is from a study of blood T cell repertoires in COVID-19 (dated by TCRdb to 2019 to 2021). With respect to the entire study: Samples covering the acute and convalescent phases of COVID-19 were provided by collaborators in the United States, Italy and Spain. A de-identified subject ID, COVID-19 status, age in years and sex were almost always included in the sample metadata. The samples were drawn from two sources: the first 160 participants of the ongoing ImmuneRACE study, and 1,000 to 1,500 subjects contributed by 6 global collaborators. The prospective study material was composed of cDNA or gDNA derived from T cells, B-cell-depleted T cells, or PBMCs. Subjects who had been exposed to COVID-19, were actively infected with it, or had recovered from it provided the deeply sampled blood TCRbeta repertoires that made up the dataset. The repertoires were made available in a free public database intended to serve as a resource for research on the immune response to SARS-CoV-2. Where HLA class I and class II types were available, the types were taken from metadata supplied by the sample provider, not from assay-based typing. General conclusions and limits of the study: How much clinical and demographic metadata was included differed by source and by participant, and the metadata was provided uncurated.

TCRbeta CDR3 regions were amplified from genomic DNA using the immunoSEQ Assay, a bias-controlled multiplex PCR. Per the original workflow: Nucleated cell counts per sample were estimated from amplification of reference gene primers within the assay. To quantify the absolute abundance of each unique TCRbeta CDR3 rearrangement, sequence reads were collapsed and filtered. For each sample, productive Simpson clonality was calculated as the square root of Simpson's diversity index over productive rearrangements. TCRdb retrieved this table from immuneACCESS and kept in-frame rearrangements only. Not all clones are present; in checked studies, unresolved V genes account for under half, and no reason is known for the remainder. The DNA gave D and trimming, while V, J and clone size come from that table. A total of more than 200,000 clones appear in this sample, under 90% of them only once. Roughly 1.7% of the sample belongs to the ten largest clones.

The CDR3 spans 11 residues, from the cysteine through the phenylalanine. The DNA shown is the 33-base CDR3, in frame from base 1. CDR1 and CDR2 (MNHEY, SVGEGT) derive from the germline V gene. Cut back by 2 bases and 9 bases, the V and J ends lie 5 bases apart. As for this clone: Its binding antigen is unknown. Per-base quality was not reported, and no clone a single base away is much larger than it. At the DNA level, this CDR3 is encoded by other sequences in the same sample as well.

Participants in the prospective study were aged roughly 18 to 100 years, lived in under 30 United States geographic areas, and enrolled through a virtual design. Cohort assignment in the prospective study relied on participant-reported clinical history from a screening survey and a study questionnaire. ImmuneRACE Cohort 3 recovered participants were defined by two consecutive negative NP/OP PCR tests, healthcare professional clearance, or symptom resolution. Each participant in the prospective study had whole blood, serum and a nasopharyngeal or oropharyngeal swab collected by mobile phlebotomists. Participants in the prospective study had the option to provide additional blood draws and questionnaires over a roughly 2-month period. Before DNA extraction, prospective study blood samples were shipped either frozen or at room temperature.

Sequenced material: PBMCs or T cells enriched from blood (not recorded which). The receptor was isolated from a man aged 35 to 55 who had recovered from COVID-19. The V and J segments used are TRBV6-2 or TRBV6-3 and TRBJ2-1; the D gene assignment is ambiguous. The DNA sequence is given as TGTGCCAGCAGTTACCCTCGTGAGCAGTTCTTC. This sequence encodes CASSYPREQFF.